Reported below is one T cell receptor beta chain. This sample is part of a study of T cells in Graves' hyperthyroidism and ophthalmopathy. Germline CDR1 is GTSNPN and CDR2 is SVGIG (reference sequence). The V gene lost 0 bases and the J gene lost 7 bases, with 4 bases spanning the gap. This CDR3 has 12 residues. Amplification of TCR beta CDR3 regions used RNA as the template. The TCR CDR3 first-round RT-PCR relied on the HTBI primer set. Each CDR3 protein is one row after TCRdb ran MiXCR on the multiplex PCR reads. The table shows under 750,000 distinct CDR3 sequences, with over 15% occurring only once.

This receptor was identified in a woman aged 50 to 65 with Graves' hyperthyroidism that later progressed to Graves' ophthalmopathy. The chain joins TRBV30 to TRBJ1-6; D remains ambiguous. The material sequenced was blood. CDR3 amino acids: CAWSVLNSPLHF. In nucleotides, the CDR3 is TGTGCCTGGAGTGTACTCAATTCACCCCTCCACTTT.